The 29 T cell receptor beta chains in this list originate from one sample, sequenced in a study of technical replicates of blood from a few donors. Profiling relied on immunoSEQ multiplex PCR, and the TCRdb table lists in-frame clones only, not all of them. The data hold some 57,000 clones, with 97% observed a single time. The sequencing sample was made of T cells isolated from PBMCs. All receptors derive from a human donor in good health.

The rearrangement joins TRBV11-3 to TRBJ2-1; the D gene is possibly TRBD1 (5 bases). The germline CDR1 and CDR2 sequences are SGHNT and YENEEA. The CDR3 extends over 13 amino acids. Trimming cost V 0 bases and J 5 bases, with 5 bases left between them. CDR3 coding DNA: TGTGCCAGCAGCTTAGAGGGGCACAATGAGCAGTTCTTC. Protein: CASSLEGHNEQFF.

The J gene is TRBJ1-4, the V gene TRBV5-1, with TRBD1 matching over 7 bases. This CDR3 is 15 amino acids long. CDR1 is SGHRS and CDR2 is YFSETQ in the germline V gene. The V and J ends lost 4 bases and 0 bases, in that order; junction bases with no gene match: 3. The CDR3: CASSRDRATNEKLFF. In DNA, the CDR3 is TGCGCCAGCAGCCGGGACAGAGCAACTAATGAAAAACTGTTTTTT. The variable domain in full, completed from reference TRBV5-1 and TRBJ1-4, reads KAGVTQTPRYLIKTRGQQVTLSCSPISGHRSVSWYQQTPGQGLQFLFEYFSETQRNKGNFPGRFSGRQFSNSRSEMNVSTLELGDSALYLCASSRDRATNEKLFFGSGTQLSVL.

The chain links TRBV29-1 to TRBJ2-1; D unresolved. The CDR3 contains 12 residues. V shed 7 bases and J shed 6 bases, with 13 bases lying between them. Germline CDR1 is SQVTM and CDR2 is ANQGSEA. The CDR3 DNA follows: TGCAGCGCCCCCCTAGATGGCAATGAGCAGTTCTTC. Residues: CSAPLDGNEQFF.

The rearrangement uses TRBV10-1 and TRBJ2-3; D possibly corresponds to TRBD1 (5 bases). There are 14 residues in the CDR3. Between the trimmed V and J ends, which lost 5 bases and 7 bases, there was a span of 16 bases. Looked up from germline, CDR1 is WNHNN and CDR2 is SYGVQD (reference sequence). CDR3 sequence (DNA): TGCGCCAGCAGTTTTTCGCCAGGGCTGAATACGCAGTATTTT. Its protein is CASSFSPGLNTQYF.

This sequence joins TRBV7-3 and TRBJ1-1; D not certain. This CDR3 spans 13 amino acids. Trimming left V 5 bases short and J 1 base short, with 8 bases between. CDR1 and CDR2 (germline): SGHTA, FQGTGA. CDR3 sequence: CASSVDTNTEAFF. CDR3 nucleotide sequence: TGTGCCAGCAGCGTCGACACGAACACTGAAGCTTTCTTT. Drawing the rest from reference TRBV7-3 and TRBJ1-1, the complete variable domain is GAGVSQTPSNKVTEKGKYVELRCDPISGHTALYWYRQSLGQGPEFLIYFQGTGAADDSGLPNDRFFAVRPEGSVSTLKIQRTERGDSAVYLCASSVDTNTEAFFGQGTRLTVV.

This clone is a singleton in its sample. The gene calls are TRBV6-4 and TRBJ1-2, with 12 bases that match TRBD1. CDR1 MRHNA and CDR2 SNTAGT come from the germline V gene. The CDR3 loop spans 15 amino acids. V trimming: 4 bases; J trimming: 4 bases; junction bases outside the gene matches: 4. CDR3 in amino acids: CASSVGTGGGYGYTF. As DNA, the CDR3 is TGTGCCAGCAGTGTTGGGACAGGGGGCGGCTATGGCTACACCTTC.

The chain is built from TRBV5-6 and TRBJ1-6; no reliable D call. Trimming cost V 4 bases and J 0 bases, with 11 bases left between them. Germline CDR1 and CDR2: SGHDT and YYEEEE. The CDR3 is made up of 16 amino acids. The CDR3 protein is CASSPGGSSYNSPLHF. CDR3 bases: TGTGCCAGCAGCCCTGGAGGGAGCTCCTATAATTCACCCCTCCACTTT.

Only one count was recorded for this clone. The chain recombines TRBV10-3 with TRBJ2-7, with 16 bases identical to TRBD2. The CDR3 length is 18 residues. Germline V gene sequence: CDR1 ENHRY, CDR2 SYGVKD. The V segment lost 4 bases and the J segment 5 bases; nucleotides outside the gene matches: 11. This chain's CDR3 is CAISGPGTSGRAGDEQYF. The CDR3 DNA follows: TGTGCCATCAGTGGTCCGGGGACTAGCGGGAGGGCCGGCGACGAGCAGTACTTC.

V is TRBV6-6 and J is TRBJ1-5; 9 nucleotides agree with TRBD1. J lost 7 bases, V lost 7 bases, and 5 bases had no gene match. In germline, CDR1 is MNHNY, CDR2 SVGAGI (reference sequence). This CDR3 spans 13 amino acids. CDR3 sequence: CASKDGQGQPQHF. The CDR3 DNA follows: TGTGCCAGCAAGGACGGACAGGGGCAGCCCCAGCATTTT.

The genes are TRBV10-1 and TRBJ2-2; 9 bases align to TRBD1. Germline loops: CDR1 WNHNN, CDR2 SYGVQD (reference sequence). The CDR3 extends over 15 amino acids. With 6 bases clipped from V and 7 bases from J, the junction kept 9 bases outside the gene matches. The chain's CDR3 is CASRPGTGTGGELFF. The CDR3 nucleotides read TGCGCCAGCAGGCCCGGGACAGGGACCGGCGGGGAGCTGTTTTTT.

The genes are TRBV5-4 and TRBJ2-5; weak D call: TRBD2 (5 bases). The CDR3 is 14 residues long. Trimming pared 6 bases from V and 4 bases from J, leaving 16 bases between. Germline CDR1 SGHNT, CDR2 YYREEE (reference sequence). As DNA, the CDR3 is TGTGCCAGCACCGTACAAGCGGTTCGAGAGACCCAGTACTTC. Its translation: CASTVQAVRETQYF.

The chain couples TRBV15 to TRBJ2-3; tentative D call: TRBD1 (6 bases). The CDR3 consists of 16 residues. V dropped 0 bases and J dropped 6 bases, with 16 bases sitting between them. Germline V gene lookup returns CDR1 LNHNV and CDR2 YYDKDF (reference sequence). The CDR3 here is CATSRDQGRGRDTQYF. Written as DNA, the CDR3 is TGTGCCACCAGCAGAGATCAGGGGCGCGGGCGGGATACGCAGTATTTT.

The V call is TRBV30, the J call TRBJ2-1; maybe TRBD2 (5 bases). CDR3 length: 13 amino acids. Germline lookup yields CDR1 GTSNPN and CDR2 SVGIG (reference sequence). V was trimmed by 1 base and J by 12 bases, leaving 16 bases between them. In DNA form, the CDR3 reads TGTGCCTGGAGTGCTAGCTCCCAATCCAGGCAGTTCTTC. Translation gives CAWSASSQSRQFF.

The chain combines TRBV2 with TRBJ1-1; TRBD1 matches 7 bases. Losses at the gene ends were 10 bases for V and 6 bases for J; bases not matched to a gene: 14. This CDR3 contains 14 residues. Germline V gene sequence: CDR1 SNHLY, CDR2 FYNNEI. This chain's CDR3 is CATHPGQPFPEAFF. In DNA, the CDR3 is TGTGCCACTCACCCGGGACAGCCATTCCCTGAAGCTTTCTTT.

This clone showed up just once. This chain joins TRBV29-1 and TRBJ2-5, with 10 nucleotides matching TRBD1. With 6 bases clipped from V and 4 bases from J, the junction kept 2 bases outside the gene matches. The CDR3 has 12 amino acids. Germline loops: CDR1 SQVTM, CDR2 ANQGSEA. For the CDR3, the DNA is TGCAGCGTCGACAGGGGGCGAGAGACCCAGTACTTC. Translating it yields CSVDRGRETQYF.

This chain joins TRBV6-6 and TRBJ1-4; 11 nucleotides line up with TRBD1. Per the germline V gene, CDR1 is MNHNY and CDR2 is SVGAGI (reference sequence). Losses at the gene ends were 6 bases for V and 8 bases for J; bases not matched to a gene: 5. This CDR3 is 14 amino acids long. The CDR3 sequence is CASRPGQGVEKLFF. The CDR3 DNA sequence: TGTGCCAGCAGGCCGGGACAGGGGGTGGAAAAACTGTTTTTT.

The CDR3, as DNA: TGTGCCAGCAACCGGGACAGGGACTACGAGCAGTACTTC. Translated: CASNRDRDYEQYF. The chain uses TRBV9 and TRBJ2-7; 9 bases line up with TRBD1. Germline CDR1 is SGDLS and CDR2 is YYNGEE. J was trimmed by 3 bases and V by 6 bases; bases with no gene match: 4. This CDR3 is built from 13 residues.

V and J are TRBV11-2 and TRBJ2-2; 10 bases fit TRBD1. V trimming: 4 bases; J trimming: 4 bases; junction bases outside the gene matches: 12. This CDR3 contains 18 residues. Germline-derived CDR1 and CDR2 are SGHAT and FQNNGV. The CDR3 DNA reads TGTGCCAGCAGCTCCCCACTTCCGGGACAGGGGACCACCGGGGAGCTGTTTTTT. This sequence encodes CASSSPLPGQGTTGELFF.

The chain has TRBV7-6 and TRBJ2-1; tentative D call: TRBD1 (6 bases). CDR1 is SGHVS and CDR2 is FNYEAQ in the germline V gene. The CDR3 length is 15 residues. The V end lost 2 bases, the J end lost 0 bases, and 8 bases lay between the germline ends. CDR3 coding DNA: TGTGCCAGCAGCTTACAGGGGAGCTCCTACAATGAGCAGTTCTTC. It yields the protein CASSLQGSSYNEQFF.

The rearrangement links TRBV6-1 to TRBJ2-7; unclear D gene. V lost 1 base and J 7 bases, leaving 8 bases between the germline ends. Germline CDR1 reads MNHNS; CDR2 reads SASEGT. The length of the CDR3 is 12 residues. This CDR3 is CASSEGLVEQYF. CDR3 DNA sequence: TGTGCCAGCAGTGAAGGTCTTGTGGAGCAGTACTTC.

This chain links TRBV21-1 with TRBJ1-1; whether TRBD1, the table's D call, matches the DNA was not checked. TRBV21-1 is assigned pseudogene status. CDR3 length equals 16 residues. CDR3 coding DNA: TGTGCCAGCAGCAAAGCGTCGGCAGGCATCAACACTGAAGCTTTCTTT. It encodes CASSKASAGINTEAFF.

The rearrangement uses TRBV6-6 and TRBJ2-1, with a possible D match to TRBD2 (5 bases). The germline V gene has CDR1 MNHNY and CDR2 SVGAGI (reference sequence). The CDR3 spans 13 residues. Trimming took 6 bases from V and 10 from J, leaving 16 bases between them. The CDR3 DNA reads TGTGCCAGCAGCCGACCGGGATTAAAAGAGCAGTTCTTC. Its protein product is CASSRPGLKEQFF.

The chain carries TRBV7-9 and TRBJ2-7, with a weak D call TRBD1 (6 bases). This CDR3 contains 12 residues. The germline V gene encodes CDR1 SEHNR and CDR2 FQNEAQ (reference sequence). Trimming pared 5 bases from V and 7 bases from J, leaving 12 bases between. CDR3: CASSNVQGEQYF. The CDR3 coding sequence is TGTGCCAGCAGCAACGTCCAGGGGGAGCAGTACTTC.

V and J are TRBV6-5 and TRBJ1-2; 8 nucleotides agree with TRBD1. CDR3 length equals 14 residues. Per germline, CDR1 MNHEY and CDR2 SVGAGI. J was trimmed by 8 bases and V by 8 bases; bases with no gene match: 13. DNA for the CDR3: TGTGCCAGCGCGGCCGGGACAGGAGCGACCGGCTACACCTTC. Amino acids: CASAAGTGATGYTF.

The rearrangement joins TRBV20-1 to TRBJ1-5; D call uncertain. Trimming shortened V by 6 bases and J by 7 bases, and 10 bases separated the two germline ends. This CDR3 is built from 11 residues. Germline loops: CDR1 DFQATT, CDR2 SNEGSKA (reference sequence). The CDR3 DNA follows: TGCAGTGCCACAGCAGGCCAGCCCCAGCATTTT. Its protein product is CSATAGQPQHF.

The chain has TRBV7-2 and TRBJ2-5, with TRBD2 matching over 12 bases. The CDR3 extends over 15 amino acids. With V trimmed by 2 bases and J by 2 bases, 0 bases remained unmatched. Looked up from germline, CDR1 is SGHTA and CDR2 is FQGNSA. The CDR3 is CASSLLAGGQETQYF. CDR3 DNA: TGTGCCAGCAGCTTACTAGCGGGGGGGCAAGAGACCCAGTACTTC.

The rearrangement joins TRBV7-3 to TRBJ2-7; TRBD1 matches 8 bases. Per the germline V gene, CDR1 is SGHTA and CDR2 is FQGTGA. V was clipped by 5 bases and J by 1 base; unmatched bases: 4. This CDR3 is 14 amino acids long. CDR3 DNA sequence: TGTGCCAGCAGCCCTGGGACAGGTTCCTACGAGCAGTACTTC. Amino acid sequence: CASSPGTGSYEQYF.

The chain employs TRBV6-1 and TRBJ1-5, with TRBD1 identical over 8 bases. Losses at the gene ends were 8 bases for V and 7 bases for J; bases not matched to a gene: 10. CDR1 and CDR2 from the germline V gene are MNHNS and SASEGT. The CDR3 is 14 amino acids. CDR3 sequence reads: CASARAGGSQPQHF. The CDR3 nucleotides are TGTGCCAGCGCGAGGGCAGGGGGCTCCCAGCCCCAGCATTTT.

The V call is TRBV5-4, the J call TRBJ2-1; perhaps TRBD2 as D (6 bases). Germline V gene lookup returns CDR1 SGHNT and CDR2 YYREEE (reference sequence). This CDR3 contains 15 residues. The V and J ends lost 4 bases and 3 bases respectively, with 14 bases between them. The CDR3 DNA is TGTGCCAGCAGCCCCCTCGGAGGGAGCTACAATGAGCAGTTCTTC. It encodes CASSPLGGSYNEQFF.